A single sample is the source of the 5 T cell receptor beta chains below, sequenced in a study of molecular identifiers for immune sequencing clone quantification. One entry per CDR3 protein results from TCRdb running MiXCR on the PCR reads. Found here are over 600,000 distinct CDR3 sequences, about 20% of them singletons; the top ten hold 0.7% to 1%. Input material: naive CD8+ T cells from blood, with Jurkat cell RNA spiked in. This sample's subset: FACS-sorted CD8+CD4-CCR7+CD45RA+ naive T cells. All receptors derive from a human donor in good health. Some libraries in this study had Jurkat cell RNA spiked in.

This clonotype was recorded many times. The rearrangement links TRBV6-5 to TRBJ2-7; 11 positions match TRBD1. The CDR3 is 15 amino acids. The J segment lost 6 bases and the V segment lost 2 bases, leaving 6 bases of the junction unmatched. In germline, CDR1 is MNHEY, CDR2 SVGAGI. The DNA for the CDR3 is TGTGCCAGCAGTTACGAGTCGGGACAGGGGGGCGAGCAGTACTTC. As protein: CASSYESGQGGEQYF.

As regards this clonotype: Since a much larger clone is just one base distant, this may be a read error. The rearrangement links TRBV7-2 to TRBJ2-5; a possible D gene is TRBD1 (6 bases). The germline CDR1 and CDR2 sequences are SGHTA and FQGNSA. The V end was cut by 5 bases, the J end by 1 base, with 14 bases between. CDR3 length equals 15 residues. The CDR3 is CTSSSPSRGQETQYF. As DNA, the CDR3 is TGTACCAGCAGCAGCCCGAGCAGGGGCCAAGAGACCCAGTACTTC.

At least ten counts were recorded for this clonotype. The chain combines TRBV19 with TRBJ2-3; D gene ambiguous. V lost 3 bases and J lost 1, with 11 bases in between. The CDR3 sequence is 15 residues long. Per germline, CDR1 LNHDA and CDR2 SQIVND (reference sequence). The CDR3 reads CASSMRWDRTDTQYF. The CDR3 bases are TGTGCCAGTAGTATGAGGTGGGATCGCACAGATACGCAGTATTTT.

This clonotype has ten or more counts. This chain connects TRBV24-1 to TRBJ2-3, with D possibly matching TRBD1 (6 bases). Between the trimmed V and J ends, which lost 4 bases and 1 base, there was a span of 11 bases. Germline CDR1 and CDR2: KGHDR and SFDVKD. The CDR3 extends over 15 amino acids. CDR3 residues: CATSETRQGTDTQYF. CDR3 in DNA: TGTGCCACCAGTGAGACCAGACAGGGCACAGATACGCAGTATTTT.

This clonotype occurred many times. This sequence joins TRBV28 and TRBJ1-6, with D unresolved. Germline assignment: CDR1 MDHEN and CDR2 SYDVKM. The V and J ends lost 6 bases and 5 bases respectively, with 14 bases between them. This CDR3 has 15 amino acids. This chain's CDR3 is CASSREAAHNSPLHF. CDR3 sequence (DNA): TGTGCCAGCAGCCGGGAGGCGGCCCATAATTCACCCCTCCACTTT.